This is a list of T cell receptor beta chains from one sample in a study of T cells in Graves' hyperthyroidism and ophthalmopathy. TCRdb re-called the multiplex PCR reads through MiXCR, storing one row per CDR3 protein. Seen here are hundreds of thousands of distinct CDR3 sequences, around 15% observed once, and the top ten hold more than 15%. What was sequenced was blood. These receptors all stem from a woman aged 18-29 years with Graves' hyperthyroidism. CDR3s include the opening cysteine and the closing phenylalanine or tryptophan. The order of the fields is V gene, J gene, clone size, D gene, CDR3 DNA, CDR3 protein. The D gene is left open where the match is weak. Not every row has a clone size; where given, it reads once, few, many or a size class.

V gene: TRBV11-3
J gene: TRBJ1-6
clone size: many
D gene: -
CDR3 DNA: TGTGCCAGCAGCCCAGGGAGCTCCTATAATTCACCCCTCCACTTT
CDR3 protein: CASSPGSSYNSPLHF

V gene: TRBV29-1
J gene: TRBJ2-5
clone size: few
D gene: TRBD2
CDR3 DNA: TGCAGCGTCGCGGCTAGCGGGGGGGAGACCCAGTACTTC
CDR3 protein: CSVAASGGETQYF

V gene: TRBV20-1
J gene: TRBJ1-2
clone size: many
D gene: -
CDR3 DNA: TGCAGTGCTAGAGGTGACGCCGGGGTAGACGCTAACTATGGCTACACCTTC
CDR3 protein: CSARGDAGVDANYGYTF

V gene: TRBV20-1
J gene: TRBJ2-7
clone size: few
D gene: -
CDR3 DNA: TGCAGTGCTAGGTTGGACACCTCCTACGAGCAGTACTTC
CDR3 protein: CSARLDTSYEQYF

V gene: TRBV19
J gene: TRBJ1-5
clone size: few
D gene: TRBD1
CDR3 DNA: TGTGCCAGTAGTATGGTGGACAGGGGTAATCAGCCCCAGCATTTT
CDR3 protein: CASSMVDRGNQPQHF

V gene: TRBV30
J gene: TRBJ1-5
clone size: many
D gene: -
CDR3 DNA: TGTGCCTGGAGTTCGGGGGCTTTAAGGGCTCAGCCCCAGCATTTT
CDR3 protein: CAWSSGALRAQPQHF

V gene: TRBV20-1
J gene: TRBJ1-1
clone size: -
D gene: -
CDR3 DNA: TGCAGTGCTAGGAGGGGAGGGGTGAGCACTGAAGCTTTCTTT
CDR3 protein: CSARRGGVSTEAFF

V gene: TRBV12-3/TRBV12-4
J gene: TRBJ1-1
clone size: many
D gene: -
CDR3 DNA: TGTGCCAGCAGCCAGACAGCCACGAACACTGAAGCTTTCTTT
CDR3 protein: CASSQTATNTEAFF

V gene: TRBV20-1
J gene: TRBJ2-7
clone size: many
D gene: -
CDR3 DNA: TGCAGTGCTAGAGATTCTGTGGGCAGTTTCTCCTACGAGCAGTACTTC
CDR3 protein: CSARDSVGSFSYEQYF

V gene: TRBV19
J gene: TRBJ2-1
clone size: few
D gene: -
CDR3 DNA: TGTGCCAGTAGTATAAAGGAGGGTCGTGAGCAGTTCTTC
CDR3 protein: CASSIKEGREQFF

V gene: TRBV24-1
J gene: TRBJ2-3
clone size: few
D gene: -
CDR3 DNA: TGTGCCACCAGTGATACGACAGGGAGGTACACAGATACGCAGTATTTT
CDR3 protein: CATSDTTGRYTDTQYF